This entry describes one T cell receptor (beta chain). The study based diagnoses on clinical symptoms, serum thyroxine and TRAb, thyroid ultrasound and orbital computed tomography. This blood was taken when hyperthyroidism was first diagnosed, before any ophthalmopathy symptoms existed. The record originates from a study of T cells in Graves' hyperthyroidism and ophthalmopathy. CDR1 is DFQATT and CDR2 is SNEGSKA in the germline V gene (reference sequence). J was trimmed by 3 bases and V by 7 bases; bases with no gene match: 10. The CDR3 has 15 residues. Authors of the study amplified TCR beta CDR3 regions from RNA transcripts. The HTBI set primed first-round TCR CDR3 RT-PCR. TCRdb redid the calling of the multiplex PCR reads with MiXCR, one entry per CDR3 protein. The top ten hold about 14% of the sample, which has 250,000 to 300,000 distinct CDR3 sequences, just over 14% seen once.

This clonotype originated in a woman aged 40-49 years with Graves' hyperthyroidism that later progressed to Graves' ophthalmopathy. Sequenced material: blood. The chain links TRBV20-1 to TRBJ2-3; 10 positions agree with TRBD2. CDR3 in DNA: TGCAGTGTCCAGAACGGGACTAGCGAGACAGATACGCAGTATTTT. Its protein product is CSVQNGTSETDTQYF.